The rows below give T cell receptor beta chains drawn from one sample of a study of OX40 agonist ivuxolimab in advanced cancers. The protocol was immunoSEQ multiplex PCR, while the TCRdb copy is restricted to in-frame clones and leaves out a portion. The sample shows approximately 81,000 clones, roughly nine tenths of them seen only once. The material was CD4+ or CD8+ T cells sorted from blood, obtained in a trial of the OX40 agonist ivuxolimab. These receptors all come from an adult with an advanced solid tumor such as melanoma, head and neck, liver or kidney cancer. Each CDR3 is given with its conserved first and last residue. A D gene is named only where the DNA matches it firmly. A clone size is listed for some rows: how often the clone was seen (once, few, many), or a class if it is expanded.

D gene: .
V gene: TRBV6-5
clone size: .
J gene: TRBJ1-3
CDR3 protein: CASSYVGGVSGNTIYF
CDR3 DNA: TGTGCCAGCAGTTACGTGGGGGGAGTCTCTGGAAACACCATATATTTT

D gene: TRBD1
V gene: TRBV19
clone size: .
J gene: TRBJ1-3
CDR3 protein: CASSSKQGARGNTIYF
CDR3 DNA: TGTGCCAGTAGTTCCAAACAGGGGGCGCGTGGAAACACCATATATTTT

D gene: .
V gene: TRBV10-3
clone size: .
J gene: TRBJ2-2
CDR3 protein: CAISEREGEPIHTGELFF
CDR3 DNA: TGTGCCATCAGTGAGCGCGAGGGGGAGCCTATCCACACCGGGGAGCTGTTTTTT

D gene: .
V gene: TRBV2
clone size: .
J gene: TRBJ2-7
CDR3 protein: CASSTTGLAYEQYF
CDR3 DNA: TGTGCCAGCAGCACCACAGGTCTTGCCTACGAGCAGTACTTC

D gene: .
V gene: TRBV6-6
clone size: .
J gene: TRBJ1-1
CDR3 protein: CASTLTVNTEAFF
CDR3 DNA: TGTGCCAGCACCCTAACAGTGAACACTGAAGCTTTCTTT

D gene: .
V gene: TRBV9
clone size: .
J gene: TRBJ1-1
CDR3 protein: CASSPSAQTGTRGNTEAFF
CDR3 DNA: TGTGCCAGCAGCCCTTCCGCTCAGACGGGGACGAGGGGGAACACTGAAGCTTTCTTT

D gene: TRBD1
V gene: TRBV5-4
clone size: once
J gene: TRBJ2-7
CDR3 protein: CASSLGSGTGSYEQYF
CDR3 DNA: TGTGCCAGCAGCTTGGGTTCCGGGACAGGGTCGTACGAGCAGTACTTC

D gene: .
V gene: TRBV7-2
clone size: .
J gene: TRBJ2-1
CDR3 protein: CASSPRQGGSYNEQFF
CDR3 DNA: TGTGCCAGCAGCCCGCGACAGGGAGGCTCCTACAATGAGCAGTTCTTC

D gene: .
V gene: TRBV19
clone size: .
J gene: TRBJ1-2
CDR3 protein: CASSIPGTDYGYTF
CDR3 DNA: TGTGCCAGTAGTATCCCCGGGACGGATTATGGCTACACCTTC

D gene: TRBD1
V gene: TRBV7-3
clone size: .
J gene: TRBJ2-7
CDR3 protein: CASSSSTGREQYF
CDR3 DNA: TGTGCCAGCAGCTCCTCGACAGGGCGCGAGCAGTACTTC

D gene: .
V gene: TRBV2
clone size: .
J gene: TRBJ2-1
CDR3 protein: CASSEKRDNEQFF
CDR3 DNA: TGTGCCAGCAGTGAAAAGAGGGACAATGAGCAGTTCTTC

D gene: TRBD1
V gene: TRBV7-3
clone size: .
J gene: TRBJ2-2
CDR3 protein: CASSRQGGTGELFF
CDR3 DNA: TGTGCCAGCAGCCGACAGGGTGGCACCGGGGAGCTGTTTTTT

D gene: .
V gene: TRBV6-5
clone size: .
J gene: TRBJ1-5
CDR3 protein: CASRSGGGNQPQHF
CDR3 DNA: TGTGCCAGCAGATCGGGGGGGGGCAATCAGCCCCAGCATTTT

D gene: TRBD1
V gene: TRBV27
clone size: .
J gene: TRBJ2-1
CDR3 protein: CASSPQGILGNEQFF
CDR3 DNA: TGTGCCAGCAGCCCACAGGGGATATTGGGCAATGAGCAGTTCTTC

D gene: .
V gene: TRBV6-5
clone size: .
J gene: TRBJ1-1
CDR3 protein: CASSYDRNTEAFF
CDR3 DNA: TGTGCCAGCAGTTACGACAGGAACACTGAAGCTTTCTTT

D gene: TRBD1
V gene: TRBV7-3
clone size: .
J gene: TRBJ1-1
CDR3 protein: CASSLTGQGGGEAFF
CDR3 DNA: TGTGCCAGCAGCCTCACCGGACAGGGAGGGGGGGAAGCTTTCTTT

D gene: .
V gene: TRBV19
clone size: .
J gene: TRBJ1-4
CDR3 protein: CASSIQGPNEKLFF
CDR3 DNA: TGTGCCAGTAGTATTCAGGGCCCCAATGAAAAACTGTTTTTT

D gene: .
V gene: TRBV11-2
clone size: .
J gene: TRBJ1-2
CDR3 protein: CASSLDSGRYGYTF
CDR3 DNA: TGTGCCAGCAGCTTAGACTCGGGACGCTATGGCTACACCTTC

D gene: .
V gene: TRBV27
clone size: .
J gene: TRBJ1-4
CDR3 protein: CASSFVPGAANEKLFF
CDR3 DNA: TGTGCCAGCAGTTTCGTTCCGGGGGCTGCTAATGAAAAACTGTTTTTT

D gene: .
V gene: TRBV10-2
clone size: .
J gene: TRBJ1-3
CDR3 protein: CASSEMGGGNTIYF
CDR3 DNA: TGCGCCAGCAGTGAGATGGGGGGAGGAAACACCATATATTTT

D gene: .
V gene: TRBV6-1
clone size: .
J gene: TRBJ1-5
CDR3 protein: CASSESGGLGSNQPQHF
CDR3 DNA: TGTGCCAGCAGTGAAAGCGGGGGGCTGGGGAGCAATCAGCCCCAGCATTTT

D gene: .
V gene: TRBV19
clone size: .
J gene: TRBJ1-1
CDR3 protein: CASSISRNTEAFF
CDR3 DNA: TGTGCCAGTAGTATAAGCAGGAACACTGAAGCTTTCTTT

D gene: .
V gene: TRBV18
clone size: .
J gene: TRBJ1-1
CDR3 protein: CASSPLETLLTEAFF
CDR3 DNA: TGTGCCAGCTCACCACTAGAGACCTTGCTCACTGAAGCTTTCTTT

D gene: .
V gene: TRBV30
clone size: .
J gene: TRBJ1-5
CDR3 protein: CAWSVREEQPQHF
CDR3 DNA: TGTGCCTGGAGTGTAAGAGAGGAGCAGCCCCAGCATTTT

D gene: .
V gene: TRBV28
clone size: .
J gene: TRBJ1-2
CDR3 protein: CASRKAGASSYGYTF
CDR3 DNA: TGTGCCAGCAGAAAAGCAGGGGCCTCTAGCTATGGCTACACCTTC

D gene: .
V gene: TRBV19
clone size: once
J gene: TRBJ1-2
CDR3 protein: CASSIGPGSNYGYTF
CDR3 DNA: TGTGCCAGTAGTATAGGTCCGGGATCTAACTATGGCTACACCTTC

D gene: .
V gene: TRBV7-9
clone size: .
J gene: TRBJ1-2
CDR3 protein: CASSLEVGAVYGYTF
CDR3 DNA: TGTGCCAGCAGCTTAGAGGTGGGGGCGGTCTATGGCTACACCTTC

D gene: .
V gene: TRBV11-2
clone size: .
J gene: TRBJ1-1
CDR3 protein: CASSLDWTNTEAFF
CDR3 DNA: TGTGCCAGCAGCTTAGATTGGACGAACACTGAAGCTTTCTTT